The 18 T cell receptor beta chains listed next were all sequenced from one sample in a study of cytomegalovirus exposure and HLA in healthy donors. TCRdb's copy holds only in-frame clones and misses some; the assay was immunoSEQ multiplex PCR. The sample shows about 160,000 clones, roughly 95% of them seen only once. Sequencing was performed on PBMCs. These receptor sequences come from a woman younger than 30 in good health and CMV-seronegative.

J is TRBJ2-5 and V is TRBV4-2, with 7 bases lining up with TRBD1. Germline CDR1 LGHNA, CDR2 YNFKEQ. This CDR3 has 18 residues. V gave up 0 bases and J gave up 0 bases; unmatched junction bases: 10. The CDR3 region is CASSQDRRTGEYQETQYF. CDR3 in DNA: TGTGCCAGCAGCCAAGACAGAAGGACAGGCGAGTACCAAGAGACCCAGTACTTC.

V and J are TRBV6-1 and TRBJ2-3, with D possibly matching TRBD1 (5 bases). Trimming pared 1 base from V and 4 bases from J, leaving 12 bases between. Per germline, CDR1 MNHNS and CDR2 SASEGT. This CDR3 is 15 amino acids long. The CDR3 spells CASSEEGPGSDTQYF. The CDR3 region has the DNA TGTGCCAGCAGTGAAGAGGGGCCCGGCTCAGATACGCAGTATTTT.

The chain employs TRBV7-3 and TRBJ2-1, with 10 bases identical to TRBD2. V trimming: 5 bases; J trimming: 6 bases; junction bases outside the gene matches: 7. This CDR3 has 15 amino acids. Germline V CDR1 and CDR2: SGHTA, FQGTGA. The CDR3 region is CASSDHLAGANEQFF. In DNA form, the CDR3 reads TGTGCCAGCAGCGATCATCTAGCGGGGGCCAATGAGCAGTTCTTC.

The chain recombines TRBV6-1 with TRBJ2-5; 7 nucleotides match TRBD1. The V gene's germline CDR1 is MNHNS and CDR2 SASEGT. This CDR3 has 14 residues. Trimming took 2 bases from V and 5 from J; bases not matched to a gene: 5. DNA of the CDR3: TGTGCCAGCAGTGAACAAGGGGGCTGGGAGACCCAGTACTTC. This codes for CASSEQGGWETQYF.

This chain joins TRBV4-2 and TRBJ2-1, with D possibly TRBD2 on 6 matching bases. The CDR3 consists of 17 residues. Between the trimmed V and J ends, which lost 0 bases and 6 bases, there was a span of 18 bases. Germline CDR1 reads LGHNA; CDR2 reads YNFKEQ. CDR3 nucleotide sequence: TGTGCCAGCAGCCAAGATCTTACCACTAGCCGCCTCAATGAGCAGTTCTTC. As protein: CASSQDLTTSRLNEQFF.

The CDR3 DNA reads as TGTGCCAGCAGTGAGGGACACCTGAACTACAATGAGCAGTTCTTC. It translates to CASSEGHLNYNEQFF. The V gene is TRBV6-1, the J gene TRBJ2-1; a possible D gene is TRBD1 (6 bases). This CDR3 has 15 residues. Germline values: CDR1 MNHNS, CDR2 SASEGT. The germline V and J ends were trimmed by 3 bases and 3 bases, with 12 bases remaining between them.

The J gene is TRBJ1-1, the V gene TRBV7-2; D remains ambiguous. V dropped 6 bases and J dropped 0 bases, with 17 bases sitting between them. The CDR3 loop spans 16 amino acids. Germline-derived CDR1 and CDR2 are SGHTA and FQGNSA. This chain's CDR3 is CASSPIPGNLNTEAFF. CDR3 nucleotides: TGTGCCAGCAGTCCAATCCCCGGGAACTTGAACACTGAAGCTTTCTTT.

This chain connects TRBV27 to TRBJ1-6; the D is unclear. CDR1 is MNHEY and CDR2 is SMNVEV in the germline V gene (reference sequence). Trimming left V 3 bases short and J 13 bases short, with 16 bases between. The CDR3 spans 14 residues. CDR3 sequence: CASSLGNRFDPLHF. DNA of the CDR3: TGTGCCAGCAGTTTGGGCAACAGATTCGACCCCCTCCACTTT.

This chain connects TRBV5-1 to TRBJ1-6; TRBD1 matches at 7 bases. The CDR3 has 16 residues. Germline V gene data show CDR1 as SGHRS and CDR2 as YFSETQ. V shed 4 bases and J 4 bases; nucleotides not matched to a gene: 8. The CDR3 is CASSPGSGGYNSPLHF. In nucleotides, the CDR3 is TGCGCCAGCAGCCCGGGGTCAGGGGGGTATAATTCACCCCTCCACTTT.

The CDR3 DNA follows: TGTGCCAGCAGTTTAGTTGGGACAGGGAATCAGCCCCAGCATTTT. This gives the protein CASSLVGTGNQPQHF. The J gene is TRBJ1-5, the V gene TRBV27, with 9 nucleotides matching TRBD1. The CDR3 loop spans 15 amino acids. Trimming removed 2 bases from V and 4 bases from J; junction bases left unmatched: 3. The germline V gene has CDR1 MNHEY and CDR2 SMNVEV (reference sequence).

The CDR3 is CASSGTGVDEAFF. As DNA, the CDR3 is TGTGCCAGCTCAGGGACAGGGGTGGATGAAGCTTTCTTT. The chain carries TRBV18 and TRBJ1-1, with 10 nucleotides matching TRBD1. The CDR3 loop spans 13 amino acids. Trimming at V came to 5 bases and at J to 7 bases, leaving 4 bases not matched to a gene. CDR1 is KGHSH, CDR2 LQKENI, per germline.

The chain employs TRBV7-2 and TRBJ2-7, with 7 nucleotides matching TRBD2. From germline, CDR1 is SGHTA and CDR2 FQGNSA. V dropped 4 bases and J dropped 1; count of bases not matched to a gene: 10. This CDR3 spans 16 amino acids. This chain's CDR3 is CASSSPRGYPSYEQYF. The CDR3 nucleotides read TGTGCCAGCAGCTCCCCGCGGGGGTACCCATCCTACGAGCAGTACTTC.

This rearrangement joins TRBV5-6 to TRBJ1-1; D is unclear. V was trimmed by 3 bases and J by 5 bases, leaving 5 bases between them. CDR1 is SGHDT, CDR2 YYEEEE, per germline. This CDR3 is 11 amino acids long. CDR3 region: CASSWATEAFF. In nucleotides, the CDR3 is TGTGCCAGCAGCTGGGCAACTGAAGCTTTCTTT.

This rearrangement joins TRBV9 to TRBJ1-6, with D perhaps TRBD1 (6 bases). CDR3 size: 15 residues. Germline CDR1 SGDLS, CDR2 YYNGEE. V dropped 0 bases and J dropped 8 bases, with 12 bases sitting between them. In DNA, the CDR3 is TGTGCCAGCAGCGTAGATGTCAGGGGAGATTCACCCCTCCACTTT. This codes for CASSVDVRGDSPLHF.

This clone was counted once. The chain is built from TRBV7-2 and TRBJ2-2; 10 nucleotides match TRBD2. The germline V gene encodes CDR1 SGHTA and CDR2 FQGNSA. The CDR3 covers 18 residues. The J segment lost 7 bases and the V segment lost 5 bases, leaving 16 bases of the junction unmatched. CDR3 sequence reads: CASSPSSGSPLGGGELFF. As DNA, the CDR3 is TGTGCCAGCAGCCCCTCTAGCGGGAGTCCTCTGGGGGGCGGGGAGCTGTTTTTT.

CDR3 loop: CASSVVGQGTGELFF. The CDR3 nucleotides are TGTGCCAGCAGCGTAGTCGGGCAGGGAACCGGGGAGCTGTTTTTT. The chain carries TRBV9 and TRBJ2-2, with a tentative D call TRBD1 (5 bases). The germline CDR1 and CDR2 sequences are SGDLS and YYNGEE. V was pared by 0 bases and J by 5 bases, with 11 bases between. The CDR3 sequence is 15 residues long.

The chain has TRBV6-5 and TRBJ2-1, with unresolved D. CDR1 is MNHEY and CDR2 is SVGAGI in the germline V gene. The V end lost 7 bases, the J end lost 2 bases, and 12 bases lay between the germline ends. The CDR3 consists of 14 residues. CDR3 amino acids: CASTAGSPYNEQFF. The CDR3 nucleotides are TGTGCCAGCACTGCCGGGTCTCCCTACAATGAGCAGTTCTTC.

The V and J genes are TRBV11-1 and TRBJ2-1; D ambiguous. V was clipped by 1 base and J by 0 bases, with 7 bases between them. There are 15 residues in the CDR3. Germline values: CDR1 SGHAT, CDR2 FQDESV (reference sequence). The CDR3 bases are TGTGCCAGCAGCTTAGACCCGAGCTCCTACAATGAGCAGTTCTTC. Translated: CASSLDPSSYNEQFF.